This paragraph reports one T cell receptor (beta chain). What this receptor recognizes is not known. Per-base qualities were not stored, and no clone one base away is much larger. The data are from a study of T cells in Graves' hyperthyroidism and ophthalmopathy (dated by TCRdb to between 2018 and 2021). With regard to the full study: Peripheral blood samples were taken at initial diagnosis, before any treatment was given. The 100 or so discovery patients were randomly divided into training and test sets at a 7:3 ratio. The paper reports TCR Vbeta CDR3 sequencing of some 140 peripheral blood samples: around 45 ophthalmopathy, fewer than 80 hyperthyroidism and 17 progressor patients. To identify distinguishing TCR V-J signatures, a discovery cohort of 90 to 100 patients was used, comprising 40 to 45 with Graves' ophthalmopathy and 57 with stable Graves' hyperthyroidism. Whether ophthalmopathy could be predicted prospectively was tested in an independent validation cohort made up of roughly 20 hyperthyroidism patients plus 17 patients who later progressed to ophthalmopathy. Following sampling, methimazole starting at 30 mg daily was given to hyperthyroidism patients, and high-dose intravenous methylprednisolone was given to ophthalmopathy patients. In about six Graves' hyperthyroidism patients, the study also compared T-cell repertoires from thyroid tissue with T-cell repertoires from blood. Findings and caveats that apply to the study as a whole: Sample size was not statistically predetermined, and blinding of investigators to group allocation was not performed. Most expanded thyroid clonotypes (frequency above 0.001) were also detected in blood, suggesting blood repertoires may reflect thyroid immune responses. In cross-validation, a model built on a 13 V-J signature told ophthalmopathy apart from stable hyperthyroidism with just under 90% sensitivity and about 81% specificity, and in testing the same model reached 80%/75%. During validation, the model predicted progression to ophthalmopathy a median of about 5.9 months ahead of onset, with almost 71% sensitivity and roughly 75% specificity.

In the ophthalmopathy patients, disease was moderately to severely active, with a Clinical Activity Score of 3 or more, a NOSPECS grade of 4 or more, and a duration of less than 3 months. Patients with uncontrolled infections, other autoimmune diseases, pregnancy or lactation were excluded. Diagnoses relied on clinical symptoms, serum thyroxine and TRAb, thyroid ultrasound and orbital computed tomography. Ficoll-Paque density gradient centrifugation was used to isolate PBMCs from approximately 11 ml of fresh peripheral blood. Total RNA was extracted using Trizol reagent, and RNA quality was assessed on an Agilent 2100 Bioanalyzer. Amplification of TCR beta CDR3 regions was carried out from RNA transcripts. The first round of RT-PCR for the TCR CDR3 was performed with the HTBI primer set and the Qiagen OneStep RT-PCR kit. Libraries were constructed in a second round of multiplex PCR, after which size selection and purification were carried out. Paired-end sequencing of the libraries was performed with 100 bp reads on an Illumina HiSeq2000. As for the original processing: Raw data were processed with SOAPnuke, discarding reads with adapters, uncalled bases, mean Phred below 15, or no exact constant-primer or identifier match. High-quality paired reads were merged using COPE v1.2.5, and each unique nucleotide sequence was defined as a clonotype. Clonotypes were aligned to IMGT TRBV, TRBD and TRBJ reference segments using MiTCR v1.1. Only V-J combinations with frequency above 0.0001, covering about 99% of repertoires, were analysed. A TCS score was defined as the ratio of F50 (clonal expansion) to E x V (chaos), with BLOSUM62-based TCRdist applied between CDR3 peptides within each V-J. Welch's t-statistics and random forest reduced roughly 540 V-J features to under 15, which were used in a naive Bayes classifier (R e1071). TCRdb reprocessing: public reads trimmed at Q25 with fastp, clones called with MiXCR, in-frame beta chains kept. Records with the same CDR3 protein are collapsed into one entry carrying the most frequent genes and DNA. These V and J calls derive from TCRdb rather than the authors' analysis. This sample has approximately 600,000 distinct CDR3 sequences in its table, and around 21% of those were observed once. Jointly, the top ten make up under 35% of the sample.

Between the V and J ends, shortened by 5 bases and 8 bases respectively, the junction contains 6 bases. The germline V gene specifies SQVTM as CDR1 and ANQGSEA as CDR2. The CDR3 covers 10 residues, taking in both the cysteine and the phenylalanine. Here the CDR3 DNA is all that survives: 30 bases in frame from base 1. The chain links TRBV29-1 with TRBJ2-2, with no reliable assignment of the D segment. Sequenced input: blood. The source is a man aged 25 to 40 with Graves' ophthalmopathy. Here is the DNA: TGCAGCGTTTTCGTAGGGGAGCTGTTTTTT. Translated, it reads CSVFVGELFF.